This T cell receptor beta chain is drawn from a study of T cells in Graves' hyperthyroidism and ophthalmopathy. TCR beta CDR3 region amplification was performed from RNA transcripts. A first-round RT-PCR of the TCR CDR3 used the HTBI primer set. TCRdb called the multiplex PCR reads again in MiXCR, with one record for every CDR3 protein. This table holds some 350,000 distinct CDR3 sequences, approximately 14% found once. This clonotype occurred many times. Its target is not known. There are 16 residues in the CDR3. CDR1 and CDR2 from the germline V gene are SGHAT and FQNNGV. With 1 base removed from V and 0 bases from J, the gap between germline ends came to 12 bases. Pregnant or lactating patients were excluded, as were those with uncontrolled infection or other autoimmune disease. Diagnosis rested on symptoms, serum thyroxine and TRAb, thyroid ultrasound, and orbital computed tomography. Study results and caveats: Ophthalmopathy got predicted by the model a median around six months before its onset.

V and J are TRBV11-2 and TRBJ1-2; unclear D gene. Sequencing used blood. The sequence was collected from a woman aged 40 to 55 with Graves' ophthalmopathy. The CDR3 protein is CASSLVLTRANYGYTF. CDR3 nucleotide sequence: TGTGCCAGCAGCTTAGTCTTGACAAGAGCTAACTATGGCTACACCTTC.